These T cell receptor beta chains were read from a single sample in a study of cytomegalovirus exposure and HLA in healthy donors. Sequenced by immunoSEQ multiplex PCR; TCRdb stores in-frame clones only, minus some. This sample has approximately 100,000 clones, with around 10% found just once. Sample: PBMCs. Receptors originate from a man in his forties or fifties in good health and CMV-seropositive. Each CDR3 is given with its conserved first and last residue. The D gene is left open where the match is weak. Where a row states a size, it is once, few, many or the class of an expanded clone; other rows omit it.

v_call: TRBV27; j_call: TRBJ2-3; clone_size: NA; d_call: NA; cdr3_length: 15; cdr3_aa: CASSFSQAGTDTQYF; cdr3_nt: TGTGCCAGCAGTTTTAGTCAGGCGGGTACAGATACGCAGTATTTT
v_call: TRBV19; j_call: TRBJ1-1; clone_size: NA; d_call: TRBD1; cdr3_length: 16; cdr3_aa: CASSPRQGGLNTEAFF; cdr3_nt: TGTGCCAGTAGTCCCCGACAGGGAGGTTTGAACACTGAAGCTTTCTTT
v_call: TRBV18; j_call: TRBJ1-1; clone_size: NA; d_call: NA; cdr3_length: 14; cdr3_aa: CASSPTRGNTEAFF; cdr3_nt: TGTGCCAGCTCACCGACCAGGGGGAACACTGAAGCTTTCTTT
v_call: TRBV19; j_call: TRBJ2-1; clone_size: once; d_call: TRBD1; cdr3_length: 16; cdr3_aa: CASRNIVGTGAYEQFF; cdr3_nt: TGTGCCAGTAGAAATATCGTGGGGACAGGGGCCTATGAGCAGTTCTTC
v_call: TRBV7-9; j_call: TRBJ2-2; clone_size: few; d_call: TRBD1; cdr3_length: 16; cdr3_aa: CASRRTGGGISGELFF; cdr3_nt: TGTGCCAGCAGGCGGACAGGGGGCGGTATCTCCGGGGAGCTGTTTTTT
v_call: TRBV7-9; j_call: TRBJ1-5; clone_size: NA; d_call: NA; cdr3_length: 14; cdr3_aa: CASSLGASNQPQHF; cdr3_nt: TGTGCCAGCAGCCTAGGGGCTAGCAATCAGCCCCAGCATTTT
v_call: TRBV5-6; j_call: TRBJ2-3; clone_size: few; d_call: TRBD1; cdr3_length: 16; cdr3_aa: CASSARDRMFVDTQYF; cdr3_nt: TGTGCCAGCAGCGCCCGGGACAGGATGTTCGTAGATACGCAGTATTTT
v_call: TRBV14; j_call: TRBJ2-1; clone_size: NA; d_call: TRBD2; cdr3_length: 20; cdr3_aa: CASSQEGSSGRNTHHHEQFF; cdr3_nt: TGTGCCAGCAGCCAAGAAGGATCTAGCGGGAGGAACACACACCACCATGAGCAGTTCTTC
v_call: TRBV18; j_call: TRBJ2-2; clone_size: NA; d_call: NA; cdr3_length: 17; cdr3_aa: CASSPPGGIPNTGELFF; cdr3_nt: TGTGCCAGCTCACCACCGGGAGGAATACCTAACACCGGGGAGCTGTTTTTT
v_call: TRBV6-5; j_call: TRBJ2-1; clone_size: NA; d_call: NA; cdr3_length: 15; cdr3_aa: CASSGGFEGGGEQFF; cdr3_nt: TGTGCCAGCAGTGGGGGGTTTGAGGGAGGCGGGGAGCAGTTCTTC
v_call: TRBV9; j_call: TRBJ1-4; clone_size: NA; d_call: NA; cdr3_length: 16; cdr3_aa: CASSVSWGQPAEKLFF; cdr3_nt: TGTGCCAGCAGCGTCTCATGGGGGCAGCCTGCCGAAAAACTGTTTTTT
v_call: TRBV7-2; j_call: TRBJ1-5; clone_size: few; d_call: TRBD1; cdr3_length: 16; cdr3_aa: CASSLVTGASNQPQHF; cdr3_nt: TGTGCCAGCAGCTTAGTCACAGGGGCTAGCAATCAGCCCCAGCATTTT
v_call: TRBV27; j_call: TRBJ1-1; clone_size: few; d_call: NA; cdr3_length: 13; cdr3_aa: CASSLFPTAEAFF; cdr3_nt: TGTGCCAGCAGTTTATTCCCCACGGCTGAAGCTTTCTTT
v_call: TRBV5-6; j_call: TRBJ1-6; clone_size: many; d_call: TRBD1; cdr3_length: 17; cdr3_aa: CASSRGGQGGYNSPLHF; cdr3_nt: TGTGCCAGCAGCCGGGGGGGACAGGGAGGCTATAATTCACCCCTCCACTTT
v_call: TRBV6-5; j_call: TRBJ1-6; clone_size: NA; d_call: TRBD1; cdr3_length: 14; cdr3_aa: CASGRQGDNSPLHF; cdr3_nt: TGTGCCAGCGGGAGACAGGGGGACAATTCACCCCTCCACTTT
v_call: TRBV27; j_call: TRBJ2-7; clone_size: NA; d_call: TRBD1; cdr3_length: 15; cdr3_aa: CASSSPDRGSYEQYF; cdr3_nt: TGTGCCAGCAGTTCACCGGACAGGGGGTCCTACGAGCAGTACTTC
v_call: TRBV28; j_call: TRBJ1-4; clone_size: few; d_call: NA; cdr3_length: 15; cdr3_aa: CASIPGGDLNEKLFF; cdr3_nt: TGTGCCAGCATCCCGGGGGGTGATCTAAATGAAAAACTGTTTTTT
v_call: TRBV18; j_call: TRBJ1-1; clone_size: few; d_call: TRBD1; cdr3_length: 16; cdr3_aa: CASSPSDRGLGTEAFF; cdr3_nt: TGTGCCAGCTCACCATCCGACAGGGGGCTAGGCACTGAAGCTTTCTTT
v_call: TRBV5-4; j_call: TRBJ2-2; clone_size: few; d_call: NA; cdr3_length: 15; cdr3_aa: CASRGQTGETGELFF; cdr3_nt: TGTGCCAGCAGGGGTCAGACGGGGGAGACCGGGGAGCTGTTTTTT
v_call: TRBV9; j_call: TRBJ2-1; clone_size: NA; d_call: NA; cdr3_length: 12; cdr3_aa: CASSVGHNEQFF; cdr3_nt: TGTGCCAGCAGCGTAGGGCACAATGAGCAGTTCTTC
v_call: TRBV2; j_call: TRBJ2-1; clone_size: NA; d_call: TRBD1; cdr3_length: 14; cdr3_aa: CASRDGTDYNEQFF; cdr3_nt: TGTGCCAGCAGGGATGGGACAGATTACAATGAGCAGTTCTTC
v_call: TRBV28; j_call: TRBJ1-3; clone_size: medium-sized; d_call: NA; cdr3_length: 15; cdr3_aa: CASSLEASGGNTIYF; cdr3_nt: TGTGCCAGCAGTTTAGAGGCCTCAGGGGGAAACACCATATATTTT
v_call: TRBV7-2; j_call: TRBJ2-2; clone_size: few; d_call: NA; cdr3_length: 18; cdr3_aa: CASSFTWLGAGYTGELFF; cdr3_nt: TGTGCCAGCAGCTTCACTTGGTTAGGGGCGGGGTACACCGGGGAGCTGTTTTTT
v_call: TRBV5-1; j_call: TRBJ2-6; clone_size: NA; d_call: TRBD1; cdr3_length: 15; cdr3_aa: CASSAQGSGANVLTF; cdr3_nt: TGCGCCAGCAGCGCACAGGGGAGTGGGGCCAACGTCCTGACTTTC
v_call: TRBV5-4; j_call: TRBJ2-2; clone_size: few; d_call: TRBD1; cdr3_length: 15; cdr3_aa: CASSLQDRVTGELFF; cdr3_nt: TGTGCCAGCAGCTTACAGGACAGGGTGACCGGGGAGCTGTTTTTT
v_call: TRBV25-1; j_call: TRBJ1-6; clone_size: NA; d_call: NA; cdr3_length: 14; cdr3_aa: CASSEPEWSSPLHF; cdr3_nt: TGTGCCAGCAGTGAACCCGAGTGGAGTTCACCCCTCCACTTT
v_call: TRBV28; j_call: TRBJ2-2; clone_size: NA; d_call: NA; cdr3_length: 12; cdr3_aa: CASSLITGELFF; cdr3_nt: TGTGCCAGCAGTCTAATCACCGGGGAGCTGTTTTTT
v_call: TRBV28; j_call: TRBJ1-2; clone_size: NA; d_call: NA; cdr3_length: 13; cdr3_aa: CASSSSMSYGYTF; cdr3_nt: TGTGCCAGCAGTTCCTCAATGAGCTATGGCTACACCTTC
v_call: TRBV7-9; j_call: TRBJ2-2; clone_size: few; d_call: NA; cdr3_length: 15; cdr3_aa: CASSLLYPNTGELFF; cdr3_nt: TGTGCCAGCAGCTTACTCTACCCGAACACCGGGGAGCTGTTTTTT
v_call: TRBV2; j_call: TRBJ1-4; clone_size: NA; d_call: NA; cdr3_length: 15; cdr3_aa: CASSDRQARNEKLFF; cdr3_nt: TGTGCCAGCAGTGATCGACAGGCGCGGAATGAAAAACTGTTTTTT
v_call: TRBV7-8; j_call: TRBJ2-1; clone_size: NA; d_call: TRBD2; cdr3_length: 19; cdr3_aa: CASSLGGAGGPSSYNEQFF; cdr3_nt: TGTGCCAGCAGCTTAGGAGGAGCGGGAGGCCCGAGCTCCTACAATGAGCAGTTCTTC
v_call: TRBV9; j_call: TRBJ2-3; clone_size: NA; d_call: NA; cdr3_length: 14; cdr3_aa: CASSVGQSTDTQYF; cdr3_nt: TGTGCCAGCAGCGTAGGGCAGAGCACAGATACGCAGTATTTT
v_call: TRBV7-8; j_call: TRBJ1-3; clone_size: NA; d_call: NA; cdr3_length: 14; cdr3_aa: CASSLRDSGNTIYF; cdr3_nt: TGTGCCAGCAGCTTACGGGATTCTGGAAACACCATATATTTT
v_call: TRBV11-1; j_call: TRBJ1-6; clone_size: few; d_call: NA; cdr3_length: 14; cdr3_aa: CASSLGGYNSPLHF; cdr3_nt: TGTGCCAGCAGCTTGGGAGGTTATAATTCACCCCTCCACTTT
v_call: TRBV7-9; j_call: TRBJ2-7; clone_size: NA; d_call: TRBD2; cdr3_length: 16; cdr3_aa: CASSFGLAGSSYEQYF; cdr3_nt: TGTGCCAGCAGCTTCGGACTAGCGGGGAGCTCCTACGAGCAGTACTTC
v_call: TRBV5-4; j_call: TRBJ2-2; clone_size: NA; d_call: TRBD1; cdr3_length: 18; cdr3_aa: CASSAGTGGSPNTGELFF; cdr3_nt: TGTGCCAGCAGCGCCGGGACAGGGGGCTCCCCGAACACCGGGGAGCTGTTTTTT
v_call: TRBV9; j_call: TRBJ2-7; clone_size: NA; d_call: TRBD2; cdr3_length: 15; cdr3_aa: CASSVGGLAAYEQYF; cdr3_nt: TGTGCCAGCAGCGTAGGAGGACTAGCGGCGTACGAGCAGTACTTC
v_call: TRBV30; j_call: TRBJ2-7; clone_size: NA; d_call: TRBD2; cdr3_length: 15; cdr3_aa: CAWSLSGRTVYEQYF; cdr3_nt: TGTGCCTGGAGTCTTAGCGGGAGGACCGTCTACGAGCAGTACTTC
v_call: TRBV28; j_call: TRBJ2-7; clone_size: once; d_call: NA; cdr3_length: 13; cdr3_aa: CASSPGSTYEQYF; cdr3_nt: TGTGCCAGCAGTCCGGGATCTACCTACGAGCAGTACTTC
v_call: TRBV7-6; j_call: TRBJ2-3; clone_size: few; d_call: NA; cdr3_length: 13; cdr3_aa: CASAKSREDTQYF; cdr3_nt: TGTGCCAGCGCTAAGTCCAGGGAAGATACGCAGTATTTT
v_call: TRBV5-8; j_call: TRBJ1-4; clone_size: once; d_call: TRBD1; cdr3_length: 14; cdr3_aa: CASSLGTGLEKLFF; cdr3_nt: TGTGCCAGCAGCTTGGGGACAGGCCTTGAAAAACTGTTTTTT
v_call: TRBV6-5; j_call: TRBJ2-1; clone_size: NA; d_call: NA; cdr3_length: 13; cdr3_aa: CASSLETHNEQFF; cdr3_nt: TGTGCCAGCAGTTTGGAGACCCACAATGAGCAGTTCTTC
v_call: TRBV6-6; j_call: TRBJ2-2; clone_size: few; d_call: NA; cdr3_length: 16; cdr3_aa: CASSYVSAENTGELFF; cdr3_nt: TGTGCCAGCAGTTATGTTTCAGCGGAGAACACCGGGGAGCTGTTTTTT
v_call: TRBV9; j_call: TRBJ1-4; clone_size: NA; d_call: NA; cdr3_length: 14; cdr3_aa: CASSVQGLNEKLFF; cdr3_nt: TGTGCCAGCAGCGTACAGGGGCTGAATGAAAAACTGTTTTTT
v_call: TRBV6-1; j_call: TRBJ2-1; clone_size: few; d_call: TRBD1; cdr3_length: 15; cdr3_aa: CASREPGQSYNEQFF; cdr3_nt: TGTGCCAGCAGGGAACCGGGACAGAGCTACAATGAGCAGTTCTTC
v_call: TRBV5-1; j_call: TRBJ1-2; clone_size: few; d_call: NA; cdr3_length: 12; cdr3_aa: CASSGGDYGYTF; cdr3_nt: TGCGCCAGCAGTGGGGGGGACTATGGCTACACCTTC
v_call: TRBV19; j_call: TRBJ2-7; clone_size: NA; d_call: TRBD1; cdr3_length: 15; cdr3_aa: CASSIQGTGNYEQYF; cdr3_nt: TGTGCCAGTAGTATACAAGGGACAGGGAACTACGAGCAGTACTTC
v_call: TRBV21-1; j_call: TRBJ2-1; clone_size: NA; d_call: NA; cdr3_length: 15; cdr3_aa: CASSKSGTKYNEQFF; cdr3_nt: TGTGCCAGCAGCAAAAGCGGGACCAAATACAATGAGCAGTTCTTC
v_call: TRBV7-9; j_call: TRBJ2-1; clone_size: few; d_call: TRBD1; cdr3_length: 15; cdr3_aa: CASSTGQGGRNEQFF; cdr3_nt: TGTGCCAGCAGTACGGGACAGGGGGGTCGGAATGAGCAGTTCTTC
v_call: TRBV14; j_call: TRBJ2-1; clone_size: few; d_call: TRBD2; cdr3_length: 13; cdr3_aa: CASSQSRGDEQFF; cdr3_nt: TGTGCCAGCAGCCAATCACGGGGGGATGAGCAGTTCTTC
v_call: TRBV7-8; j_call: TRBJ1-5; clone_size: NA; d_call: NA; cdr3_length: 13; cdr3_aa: CASSLRGNQPQHF; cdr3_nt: TGTGCCAGCAGCTTACGGGGAAATCAGCCCCAGCATTTT
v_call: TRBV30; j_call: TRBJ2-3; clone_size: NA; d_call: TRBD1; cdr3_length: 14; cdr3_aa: CAWSANSGGGTQYF; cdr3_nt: TGTGCCTGGAGTGCTAACTCAGGGGGCGGCACGCAGTATTTT
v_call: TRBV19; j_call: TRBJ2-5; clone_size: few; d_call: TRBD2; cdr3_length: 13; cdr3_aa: CASSIASGLAQYF; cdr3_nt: TGTGCCAGTAGTATTGCTAGCGGCCTGGCCCAGTACTTC
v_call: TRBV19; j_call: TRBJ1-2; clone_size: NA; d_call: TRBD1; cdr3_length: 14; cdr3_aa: CASSSGTGLSGYTF; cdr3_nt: TGTGCCAGTAGTTCCGGGACAGGGCTTAGCGGCTACACCTTC
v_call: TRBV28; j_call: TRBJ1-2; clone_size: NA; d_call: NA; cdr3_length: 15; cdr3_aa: CASSFNGAKNYGYTF; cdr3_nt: TGTGCCAGCAGTTTTAATGGGGCTAAGAACTATGGCTACACCTTC
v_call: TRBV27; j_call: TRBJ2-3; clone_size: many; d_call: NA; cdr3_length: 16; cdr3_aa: CASRSQRGLITDTQYF; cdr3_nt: TGTGCCAGCAGAAGCCAACGGGGACTGATCACAGATACGCAGTATTTT